The 25 T cell receptor beta chains listed next were all sequenced from one sample in a study of blood T cell repertoires in COVID-19. Profiled with immunoSEQ multiplex PCR; TCRdb holds only in-frame clones, not every one. The sample yields 330,000 or so clones, more than 85% seen once. Sequenced sample: PBMCs or T cells enriched from blood (not recorded which). The receptors stem from a woman in her twenties or thirties who had recovered from COVID-19.

Points on this clone: The same CDR3 also results from other DNA sequences found in this sample. The chain is built from TRBV3-1 (or the pseudogene TRBV3-2) and TRBJ2-3; TRBD2 aligns across 8 bases. This CDR3 contains 16 residues. Trimming at V came to 1 base and at J to 0 bases, leaving 3 bases not matched to a gene. Per germline, CDR1 LGHDT and CDR2 YNNKEL (reference sequence). The DNA for the CDR3 is TGTGCCAGCAGCCAAGGCCTAGCGGGTAGCACAGATACGCAGTATTTT. Translation gives CASSQGLAGSTDTQYF.

V is TRBV10-3 and J is TRBJ2-1, with 9 nucleotides matching TRBD1. CDR3 length: 16 amino acids. Trimming at V came to 6 bases and at J to 9 bases, leaving 15 bases not matched to a gene. Germline lookup yields CDR1 ENHRY and CDR2 SYGVKD. The CDR3: CAISPGTGRSIGEQFF. The CDR3 DNA follows: TGTGCCATCAGCCCCGGGACAGGGAGATCAATCGGTGAGCAGTTCTTC.

The rearrangement uses TRBV11-2 and TRBJ2-1, with D tentatively TRBD1 (5 bases). CDR1 and CDR2 (germline): SGHAT, FQNNGV. The CDR3 length is 15 residues. V was cut by 3 bases and J by 5 bases, with 14 bases left in between. The CDR3: CASSLRQMFDNEQFF. In DNA form, the CDR3 reads TGTGCCAGCAGCTTGCGACAGATGTTTGACAATGAGCAGTTCTTC.

This clone appeared a single time. The CDR3, as DNA: TGTGCCAGCAGTCGTAGCGGGCCCACAGATACGCAGTATTTT. Protein product: CASSRSGPTDTQYF. The gene calls are TRBV7-2 and TRBJ2-3, with 7 nucleotides matching TRBD2. This CDR3 is built from 14 residues. CDR1 and CDR2 from the germline V gene are SGHTA and FQGNSA. Trimming took 6 bases from V and 2 from J; bases not matched to a gene: 5.

The chain carries TRBV11-2 and TRBJ1-6; the D is unclear. The V and J ends lost 2 bases and 5 bases respectively, with 10 bases between them. CDR1 SGHAT and CDR2 FQNNGV come from the germline V gene. The CDR3 is 15 amino acids. DNA for the CDR3: TGTGCCAGCAGCTTACTATCGGGGAATAATTCACCCCTCCACTTT. Encoded protein: CASSLLSGNNSPLHF.

This rearrangement joins TRBV19 to TRBJ1-1, with TRBD1 matching 7 bases. CDR1 is LNHDA and CDR2 is SQIVND in the germline V gene (reference sequence). Trimming at V came to 8 bases and at J to 0 bases, leaving 3 bases not matched to a gene. The CDR3 consists of 13 residues. This chain's CDR3 is CASATGLNTEAFF. CDR3 coding DNA: TGTGCCAGTGCGACAGGGCTGAACACTGAAGCTTTCTTT. The full variable domain, in which reference TRBV19 and TRBJ1-1 provide the parts outside the CDR3, is DGGITQSPKYLFRKEGQNVTLSCEQNLNHDAMYWYRQDPGQGLRLIYYSQIVNDFQKGDIAEGYSVSREKKESFPLTVTSAQKNPTAFYLCASATGLNTEAFFGQGTRLTVV.

The chain links TRBV19 to TRBJ1-5; 8 bases are a match to TRBD1. This CDR3 is 17 amino acids long. Germline V gene lookup returns CDR1 LNHDA and CDR2 SQIVND (reference sequence). V shed 7 bases and J 4 bases; nucleotides not matched to a gene: 15. For the CDR3, the DNA is TGTGCCAGTAACAGGGGGGCAGGTAGCGTGGAGAATCAGCCCCAGCATTTT. Protein sequence: CASNRGAGSVENQPQHF.

J is TRBJ1-1 and V is TRBV29-1; D ambiguous. CDR3 length equals 12 residues. V was pared by 0 bases and J by 8 bases, with 10 bases between. Germline V gene data show CDR1 as SQVTM and CDR2 as ANQGSEA. The CDR3 bases are TGCAGCGTTGAAGATGGCCGGGAAGAAGCTTTCTTT. Translated: CSVEDGREEAFF.

The chain links TRBV5-1 to TRBJ2-1; 10 bases line up with TRBD2. Looked up from germline, CDR1 is SGHRS and CDR2 is YFSETQ. The CDR3 covers 14 residues. V shed 10 bases and J 7 bases; nucleotides not matched to a gene: 11. CDR3 in DNA: TGCGCCTCAGCTGCAGCGGGAGGGACTAATGAGCAGTTCTTC. This gives the protein CASAAAGGTNEQFF.

The sample holds one count of this clone. This chain uses TRBV3-1 (or the pseudogene TRBV3-2) with TRBJ1-2, with D perhaps TRBD1 (5 bases). The CDR3 sequence is 15 residues long. The germline gives CDR1 LGHDT, CDR2 YNNKEL (reference sequence). The germline V and J ends were trimmed by 3 bases and 2 bases, with 13 bases remaining between them. In nucleotides, the CDR3 is TGTGCCAGCAGCCATAGAAATGGGGGGAACTATGGCTACACCTTC. Its translation is CASSHRNGGNYGYTF.

This clone was recorded only once. The chain recombines TRBV5-1 with TRBJ1-1; the match to TRBD1 covers 9 bases. The CDR3 spans 16 residues. Germline lookup yields CDR1 SGHRS and CDR2 YFSETQ. Germline trimming cut 5 bases from V and 4 bases from J; bases unmatched to any gene: 12. CDR3 nucleotide sequence: TGCGCCAGCAGTCAAGGGACAGGGTGGGTAGGCACTGAAGCTTTCTTT. Its translation is CASSQGTGWVGTEAFF.

This chain links TRBV9 with TRBJ2-2; 14 bases map to TRBD2. V lost 2 bases, J lost 5 bases, and 2 bases stayed unmatched. The CDR3 consists of 16 residues. CDR1 is SGDLS, CDR2 YYNGEE, per germline. The CDR3 region has the DNA TGTGCCAGCAGCGTGACTAGCGGGAGGGGAACCGGGGAGCTGTTTTTT. Residues: CASSVTSGRGTGELFF.

This chain connects TRBV5-1 to TRBJ1-1; 8 bases are a match to TRBD1. Germline V gives CDR1 SGHRS, CDR2 YFSETQ. The ends lost 0 bases at V and 4 bases at J; junction bases unmatched: 8. There are 16 residues in the CDR3. The CDR3 loop reads CASSLGSGGYGTEAFF. As DNA, the CDR3 is TGCGCCAGCAGCTTGGGTTCAGGGGGCTACGGCACTGAAGCTTTCTTT.

This chain links TRBV2 with TRBJ1-4; D is possibly TRBD1 (5 bases). The CDR3 runs to 15 residues. Germline-derived CDR1 and CDR2 are SNHLY and FYNNEI. Trimming took 4 bases from V and 3 from J, leaving 12 bases between them. DNA of the CDR3: TGTGCCAGCAGTGCCCAGGGATTGCCTAATGAAAAACTGTTTTTT. It specifies CASSAQGLPNEKLFF.

This clone was detected a few times. The chain recombines TRBV7-8 with TRBJ1-5, with D perhaps matching TRBD1 (6 bases). The CDR3 length is 13 residues. The V gene's germline CDR1 is SGHVS and CDR2 FQNEAQ. V lost 4 bases to trimming and J lost 6 bases, with 10 bases between them. CDR3 protein: CASSSTGTQPQHF. DNA of the CDR3: TGTGCCAGCAGCTCAACAGGGACTCAGCCCCAGCATTTT.

The chain links TRBV30 to TRBJ2-2; TRBD1 aligns across 7 bases. The trim removed 5 bases at V and 4 bases at J, leaving 4 bases unmatched. Per germline, CDR1 GTSNPN and CDR2 SVGIG (reference sequence). The CDR3 runs 13 residues. The DNA for the CDR3 is TGTGCCTGGGACAGGGTGAGCACCGGGGAGCTGTTTTTT. Its protein is CAWDRVSTGELFF. The whole variable domain, remainder taken from reference TRBV30 and TRBJ2-2, is SQTIHQWPATLVQPVGSPLSLECTVEGTSNPNLYWYRQAAGRGLQLLFYSVGIGQISSEVPQNLSASRPQDRQFILSSKKLLLSDSGFYLCAWDRVSTGELFFGEGSRLTVL.

The V gene is TRBV11-2, the J gene TRBJ2-7; TRBD1 agrees at 8 bases. Looked up from germline, CDR1 is SGHAT and CDR2 is FQNNGV. CDR3 length equals 14 residues. The trim removed 4 bases at V and 3 bases at J, leaving 5 bases unmatched. The CDR3 loop reads CASSSRQGSYEQYF. The CDR3 coding sequence is TGTGCCAGCAGCTCCCGACAGGGGAGCTACGAGCAGTACTTC.

The CDR3 loop reads CASSDSPLAGGFQFF. The CDR3 DNA sequence: TGTGCCAGCAGTGACTCCCCACTCGCAGGGGGCTTTCAGTTCTTC. The chain has TRBV6-4 and TRBJ2-1, with 8 bases lining up with TRBD1. CDR3 length: 15 residues. V lost 0 bases to trimming and J lost 13 bases; unmatched junction nucleotides: 11. Germline assignment: CDR1 MRHNA and CDR2 SNTAGT.

The chain couples TRBV5-1 to TRBJ2-5; 8 bases are a match to TRBD2. CDR3 length equals 15 residues. V lost 4 bases to trimming and J lost 2 bases; unmatched junction nucleotides: 7. The germline gives CDR1 SGHRS, CDR2 YFSETQ. CDR3 coding DNA: TGCGCCAGCAGCACTGGGACTAGTGAACAAGAGACCCAGTACTTC. The encoded protein is CASSTGTSEQETQYF.

The chain couples TRBV25-1 to TRBJ2-1; 14 positions agree with TRBD2. The CDR3 loop spans 15 amino acids. CDR1 and CDR2 (germline): MGHDK, SYGVNS. The junction had 5 bases not matched to a gene; V was cut back by 6 bases and J by 7 bases. The CDR3 here is CASSRTSGRLNEQFF. CDR3 sequence (DNA): TGTGCCAGCAGCCGGACTAGCGGGAGGTTGAATGAGCAGTTCTTC.

The CDR3 spells CASSLVLGAIGGELFF. For the CDR3, the DNA is TGTGCCAGCAGCTTAGTTCTGGGGGCGATAGGAGGGGAGCTGTTTTTT. This rearrangement joins TRBV11-2 to TRBJ2-2, with a tentative D call TRBD1 (6 bases). The V gene lost 1 base and the J gene lost 8 bases, with 17 bases spanning the gap. The CDR3 runs 16 residues. Per germline, CDR1 SGHAT and CDR2 FQNNGV.

The gene calls are TRBV10-3 and TRBJ2-7, with 7 bases fitting TRBD1. Trimming removed 4 bases from V and 2 bases from J; junction bases left unmatched: 5. CDR3 size: 14 residues. CDR1 and CDR2 from the germline V gene are ENHRY and SYGVKD. The DNA of the CDR3 is TGTGCCATCAGTGCGGCAGGGGGAACCTACGAGCAGTACTTC. Its protein is CAISAAGGTYEQYF.

This clone was seen just once. The chain links TRBV27 to TRBJ2-3, with a possible D match to TRBD1 (5 bases). This CDR3 is 13 amino acids long. The V end lost 2 bases, the J end lost 6 bases, and 9 bases lay between the germline ends. CDR1 and CDR2 (germline): MNHEY, SMNVEV (reference sequence). The CDR3 protein is CASSLRRADTQYF. The CDR3 nucleotides are TGTGCCAGCAGTTTACGCAGGGCCGATACGCAGTATTTT.

This clone was seen more than once but under ten times. V is TRBV9 and J is TRBJ1-3; D gene ambiguous. CDR3 length: 15 amino acids. V lost 1 base and J lost 0, with 8 bases in between. CDR1 and CDR2 (germline): SGDLS, YYNGEE. The CDR3 DNA reads as TGTGCCAGCAGCGTATCCGAGTACTCTGGAAACACCATATATTTT. It yields the protein CASSVSEYSGNTIYF. The full variable domain, rest sourced from reference TRBV9 and TRBJ1-3, is DSGVTQTPKHLITATGQRVTLRCSPRSGDLSVYWYQQSLDQGLQFLIQYYNGEERAKGNILERFSAQQFPDLHSELNLSSLELGDSALYFCASSVSEYSGNTIYFGEGSWLTVV.

J is TRBJ2-5 and V is TRBV5-1; D is perhaps TRBD2 (5 bases). Trimming removed 4 bases from V and 0 bases from J, with 16 bases in between. This CDR3 is built from 16 residues. The germline V gene encodes CDR1 SGHRS and CDR2 YFSETQ. CDR3 bases: TGCGCCAGCAGCGAGGGCTGGCGTTCGTACCAAGAGACCCAGTACTTC. It translates to CASSEGWRSYQETQYF. Full variable domain (rest looked up from reference TRBV5-1 and TRBJ2-5): KAGVTQTPRYLIKTRGQQVTLSCSPISGHRSVSWYQQTPGQGLQFLFEYFSETQRNKGNFPGRFSGRQFSNSRSEMNVSTLELGDSALYLCASSEGWRSYQETQYFGPGTRLLVL.